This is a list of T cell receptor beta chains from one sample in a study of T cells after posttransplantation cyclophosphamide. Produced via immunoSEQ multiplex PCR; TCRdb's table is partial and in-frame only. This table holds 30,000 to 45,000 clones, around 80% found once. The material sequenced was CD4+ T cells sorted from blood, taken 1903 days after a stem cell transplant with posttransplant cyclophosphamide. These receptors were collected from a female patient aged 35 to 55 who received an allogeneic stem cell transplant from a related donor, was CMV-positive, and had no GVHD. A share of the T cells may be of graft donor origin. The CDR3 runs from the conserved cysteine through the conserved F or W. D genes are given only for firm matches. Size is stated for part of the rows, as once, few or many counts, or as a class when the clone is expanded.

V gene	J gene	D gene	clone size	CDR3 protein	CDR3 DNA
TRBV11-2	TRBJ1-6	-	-	CASSSQTGYNSPLHF	TGTGCCAGCAGCTCCCAGACAGGATATAATTCACCCCTCCACTTT
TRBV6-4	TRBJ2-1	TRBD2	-	CASSPLAGGRNEQFF	TGTGCCAGCAGTCCCTTGGCGGGGGGGCGGAATGAGCAGTTCTTC
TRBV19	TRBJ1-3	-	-	CASRGGREGNTIYF	TGTGCCAGTAGGGGGGGGCGAGAGGGAAACACCATATATTTT
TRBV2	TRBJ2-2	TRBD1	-	CASSRQGGKNTGELFF	TGTGCCAGCAGTCGACAGGGGGGCAAGAACACCGGGGAGCTGTTTTTT
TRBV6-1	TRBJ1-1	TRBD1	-	CASSEEGGVGQGRRAEAFF	TGTGCCAGCAGTGAAGAGGGTGGGGTGGGACAGGGTAGAAGGGCTGAAGCTTTCTTT
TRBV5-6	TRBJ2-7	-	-	CASSLGQAVAYEQYF	TGTGCCAGCAGCTTGGGACAGGCAGTCGCCTACGAGCAGTACTTC
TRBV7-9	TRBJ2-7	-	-	CASSLGAYEQYF	TGTGCCAGCAGCTTGGGAGCCTACGAGCAGTACTTC
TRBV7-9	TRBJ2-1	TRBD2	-	CASSLAYGMTSGVHNEQFF	TGTGCCAGCAGCTTAGCTTACGGGATGACTAGCGGTGTCCACAATGAGCAGTTCTTC
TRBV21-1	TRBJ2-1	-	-	CARVLGAPNEQFF	TGTGCCAGGGTCTTAGGGGCCCCCAATGAGCAGTTCTTC
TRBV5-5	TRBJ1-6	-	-	CASSLESQSPLHF	TGTGCCAGCAGCTTGGAGTCCCAGTCCCCCCTCCACTTT
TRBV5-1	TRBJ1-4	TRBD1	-	CASSIQGATNEKLFF	TGCGCCAGCAGCATACAGGGGGCAACTAATGAAAAACTGTTTTTT
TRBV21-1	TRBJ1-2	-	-	CASGPSARGGYTF	TGTGCCAGCGGACCCTCCGCCAGGGGTGGCTACACCTTC
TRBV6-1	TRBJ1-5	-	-	CAIPTGPDSNQPQHF	TGTGCCATCCCGACAGGCCCCGACAGCAATCAGCCCCAGCATTTT
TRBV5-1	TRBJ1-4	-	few	CASSLDEKLFF	TGCGCCAGCAGCCTCGATGAAAAACTGTTTTTT
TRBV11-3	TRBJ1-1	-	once	CASSLDAGSAFF	TGTGCCAGCAGCTTAGATGCGGGGAGTGCTTTCTTT
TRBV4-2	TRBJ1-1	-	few	CASSQLREEAFF	TGTGCCAGCAGCCAATTGAGAGAAGAAGCTTTCTTT
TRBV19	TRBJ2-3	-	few	CASSITSGAGDTQYF	TGTGCCAGTAGTATAACTTCAGGGGCGGGAGATACGCAGTATTTT
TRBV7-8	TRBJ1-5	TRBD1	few	CASSNLTGTFSANNQPQHF	TGTGCCAGCAGCAACCTGACAGGGACGTTTAGTGCGAACAATCAGCCCCAGCATTTT
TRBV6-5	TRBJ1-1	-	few	CASSYWRAQETEAFF	TGTGCCAGCAGTTACTGGCGGGCCCAAGAGACTGAAGCTTTCTTT
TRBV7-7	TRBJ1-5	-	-	CASSQQLQGPNQPQHF	TGTGCCAGCAGCCAACAACTACAGGGCCCGAATCAGCCCCAGCATTTT
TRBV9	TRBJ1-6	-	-	CASSVGGAEYSPLHF	TGTGCCAGCAGCGTGGGGGGGGCTGAATATTCACCCCTCCACTTT
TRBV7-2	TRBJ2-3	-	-	CASSSRTIPGGTDTQYF	TGTGCCAGCAGCTCCCGGACTATCCCTGGGGGCACAGATACGCAGTATTTT
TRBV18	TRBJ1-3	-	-	CASSSTRAGNTIYF	TGTGCCAGCTCAAGTACCAGGGCTGGAAACACCATATATTTT
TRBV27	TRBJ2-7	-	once	CASSSPLRGLYEQYF	TGTGCCAGCAGTTCCCCGTTGAGGGGACTCTACGAGCAGTACTTC
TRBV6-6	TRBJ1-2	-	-	CASSPDKNGYGYTF	TGTGCCAGCAGTCCGGACAAAAATGGCTATGGCTACACCTTC
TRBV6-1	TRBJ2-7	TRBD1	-	CASSGGQGISYEQYF	TGTGCCAGCAGTGGAGGACAGGGGATCTCCTACGAGCAGTACTTC
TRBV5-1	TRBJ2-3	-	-	CASSSKGGSTDTQYF	TGCGCCAGCAGCTCCAAAGGGGGAAGCACAGATACGCAGTATTTT
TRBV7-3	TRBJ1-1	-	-	CASSLNPASAVGRNTEAFF	TGTGCCAGCAGCTTAAACCCGGCGTCAGCAGTCGGGAGGAACACTGAAGCTTTCTTT
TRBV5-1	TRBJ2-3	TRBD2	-	CASSLRGIIGGGRTDTQYF	TGCGCCAGCAGCTTGCGGGGAATAATTGGCGGGGGGAGGACGGATACGCAGTATTTT
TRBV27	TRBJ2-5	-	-	CASSSLPSETQYF	TGTGCCAGCAGTTCTCTACCATCAGAGACCCAGTACTTC
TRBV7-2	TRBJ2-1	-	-	CASSRTLHSYNEQFF	TGTGCCAGCAGCCGAACTCTTCACTCCTACAATGAGCAGTTCTTC
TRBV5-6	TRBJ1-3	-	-	CASSWSPGTNGNTIYF	TGTGCCAGCAGCTGGAGCCCCGGGACAAACGGAAACACCATATATTTT
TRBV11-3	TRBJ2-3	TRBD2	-	CASSSAGGTDTQYF	TGTGCCAGCAGCTCGGCGGGGGGCACAGATACGCAGTATTTT
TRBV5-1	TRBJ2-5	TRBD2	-	CASSSGLAVAQETQYF	TGCGCCAGCAGCTCAGGACTAGCGGTCGCACAAGAGACCCAGTACTTC
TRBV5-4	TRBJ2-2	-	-	CASRRNTGELFF	TGTGCCAGCAGGCGTAACACCGGGGAGCTGTTTTTT